A selection of T cell receptor beta chains follows, all from one sample in a study of cytomegalovirus exposure and HLA in healthy donors. Generated by immunoSEQ multiplex PCR, the TCRdb table keeps only in-frame clones and is missing some. The sample features under 70,000 clones, with about 2.1% in its top ten. Input material: PBMCs. These receptors came from a woman aged 18-35 years in good health and CMV-seronegative. The CDR3 runs from the conserved cysteine through the conserved F or W. D genes are given only for firm matches.

j_call d_call v_call cdr3_aa cdr3_nt
TRBJ2-5 . TRBV7-9 CASSLLQGFKENQYF TGTGCCAGCAGCTTACTCCAGGGGTTCAAAGAGAACCAGTACTTC
TRBJ2-7 TRBD1 TRBV6-5 CASSPHRDSSYEQYF TGTGCCAGCAGTCCCCACAGGGACAGCTCCTACGAGCAGTACTTC
TRBJ2-2 . TRBV5-6 CASSRGSGELFF TGTGCCAGTTCTCGGGGATCCGGGGAGCTGTTTTTT
TRBJ2-1 . TRBV27 CASSLLLASKYNEQFF TGTGCCAGCAGTTTACTTTTAGCTAGCAAATACAATGAGCAGTTCTTC
TRBJ1-2 TRBD1 TRBV6-5 CASSSLLQGHGYTF TGTGCCAGCAGTTCCCTACTACAGGGGCATGGCTACACCTTC
TRBJ2-7 . TRBV28 CASSLLRTFEQYF TGTGCCAGCAGTCTTCTCCGGACTTTCGAGCAGTACTTC